This TCR beta chain was captured in a study of T cell changes during pregnancy in multiple sclerosis. V lost 0 bases to trimming and J lost 1 base, with 10 bases between them. The germline gives CDR1 LNHNV, CDR2 YYDKDF (reference sequence). CDR3 length equals 15 residues. Method: immunoSEQ multiplex PCR; TCRdb's copy keeps in-frame clones and lacks some. The data show roughly 100,000 clones, with around 92% seen just once and approximately 1.6% held by the top ten. The receptor's source is a female donor with multiple sclerosis, enrolled in a pregnancy study. The sample in question was peripheral blood, obtained after pregnancy. V usage is TRBV15 and J usage is TRBJ2-7; D not resolved. DNA for the CDR3: TGTGCCACCAGCAGAGATCCATCGGGTTCCTACGAGCAGTACTTC. This codes for CATSRDPSGSYEQYF.